The 19 T cell receptor beta chains given below trace back to one sample, sequenced in a study of human T cells and chemical hapten exposure. Time point of the sample: patch test 1, 2 weeks after DPC sensitization. The treatment denotes: therapeutic diphenylcyclopropenone sensitization with weekly scalp DPC. MiXCR was run by TCRdb on the RACE reads, yielding one entry per CDR3 protein. The table has 95,000 to 150,000 distinct CDR3 sequences, 12% to 15% seen once. Sequencing used whole blood, obtained in connection with sensitization to the hapten diphenylcyclopropenone (DPC). Receptors were obtained from a young man with alopecia areata. Some clones in this sample may be carry-over from other donors' samples.

The rearrangement joins TRBV7-3 to TRBJ1-1, with D possibly TRBD1 on 5 matching bases. V lost 5 bases and J 5 bases, leaving 12 bases between the germline ends. This CDR3 region has 13 residues. In germline, CDR1 is SGHTA, CDR2 FQGTGA. This CDR3 reads CASSPREVTEAFF. CDR3 nucleotide sequence: TGTGCCAGCAGCCCCAGGGAGGTGACTGAAGCTTTCTTT.

This clonotype has ten or more counts. The gene calls are TRBV5-1 and TRBJ1-4; D is unclear. CDR3 length: 14 amino acids. Looked up from germline, CDR1 is SGHRS and CDR2 is YFSETQ. V was trimmed by 4 bases and J by 0 bases, leaving 7 bases between them. CDR3 in DNA: TGCGCCAGCAGCGTGGGCACAACTAATGAAAAACTGTTTTTT. Its protein is CASSVGTTNEKLFF. The full variable domain, rest sourced from reference TRBV5-1 and TRBJ1-4, is KAGVTQTPRYLIKTRGQQVTLSCSPISGHRSVSWYQQTPGQGLQFLFEYFSETQRNKGNFPGRFSGRQFSNSRSEMNVSTLELGDSALYLCASSVGTTNEKLFFGSGTQLSVL.

The V call is TRBV29-1, the J call TRBJ2-3, with TRBD1 matching 9 bases. The CDR3 has 14 amino acids. Looked up from germline, CDR1 is SQVTM and CDR2 is ANQGSEA. Trimming at V came to 6 bases and at J to 2 bases, leaving 6 bases not matched to a gene. In DNA, the CDR3 is TGCAGCGTGGCCGACAGGGGGAACACAGATACGCAGTATTTT. This translates into CSVADRGNTDTQYF.

This clonotype came up a few times. This chain uses TRBV5-1 with TRBJ1-6; D is uncertain. The V and J ends lost 0 bases and 3 bases respectively, with 4 bases between them. There are 14 residues in the CDR3. CDR1 SGHRS and CDR2 YFSETQ come from the germline V gene. The CDR3 bases are TGCGCCAGCAGCTTGGGGGACTATAATTCACCCCTCCACTTT. Protein product: CASSLGDYNSPLHF.

This clonotype was recorded a few times. The chain combines TRBV7-6 with TRBJ1-1, with no clear D. The CDR3 length is 14 residues. Germline CDR1 is SGHVS and CDR2 is FNYEAQ. Trimming took off 2 bases at V and 0 bases at J, with 7 bases between the two ends. The DNA of the CDR3 is TGTGCCAGCAGCTTAAGCCAGATGAACACTGAAGCTTTCTTT. Protein: CASSLSQMNTEAFF.

The chain has TRBV5-3 and TRBJ2-3, with D possibly TRBD1 on 6 matching bases. TRBV5-3 is annotated as an ORF whose role is uncertain. The germline V and J ends were trimmed by 4 bases and 3 bases, with 18 bases remaining between them. The CDR3 has 16 residues. CDR3 region: CARSKEQGGGTDTQYF. CDR3 nucleotides: TGTGCCAGAAGCAAAGAACAGGGTGGGGGAACAGATACGCAGTATTTT.

The genes are TRBV18 and TRBJ1-1; TRBD1 might be the D (6 bases). CDR3 length equals 14 residues. Germline CDR1 KGHSH, CDR2 LQKENI. V lost 3 bases to trimming and J lost 2 bases, with 10 bases between them. CDR3 DNA sequence: TGTGCCAGCTCACCCACAGGGAGAAACACTGAAGCTTTCTTT. This encodes CASSPTGRNTEAFF.

This clonotype occurred many times. The chain uses TRBV6-6 and TRBJ2-5; the D gene is possibly TRBD2 (5 bases). From germline, CDR1 is MNHNY and CDR2 SVGAGI (reference sequence). The length of the CDR3 is 14 residues. Trimming stripped 7 bases from V and 1 base from J, with 13 bases between. CDR3 sequence reads: CASTGVGSQETQYF. Written as DNA, the CDR3 is TGTGCCAGCACCGGGGTGGGCAGCCAAGAGACCCAGTACTTC.

The rearrangement links TRBV5-1 to TRBJ2-5; maybe TRBD2 (6 bases). CDR1 SGHRS and CDR2 YFSETQ come from the germline V gene. The length of the CDR3 is 17 residues. Trimming cost V 0 bases and J 1 base, with 16 bases left between them. CDR3 sequence reads: CASSLEGGGALQETQYF. In DNA, the CDR3 is TGCGCCAGCAGCTTGGAGGGTGGCGGGGCCCTCCAAGAGACCCAGTACTTC.

The chain recombines TRBV12-3 or TRBV12-4 with TRBJ2-1; D assignment may be TRBD1 or TRBD2 (6 bases each). Trimming removed 3 bases at V and 8 bases at J, with 14 bases between. The CDR3 is made up of 14 amino acids. In DNA form, the CDR3 reads TGTGCCAGCAGTTTCCCCCCTGGGGGGCATGAGCAGTTCTTC. Translating it yields CASSFPPGGHEQFF.

CDR3 nucleotides: TGTGCCAGCAGCTTGCAGGACACAGATACGCAGTATTTT. It codes for CASSLQDTDTQYF. The chain recombines TRBV7-2 with TRBJ2-3; the D is unclear. The germline V gene has CDR1 SGHTA and CDR2 FQGNSA. V gave up 3 bases and J gave up 2 bases, with 6 bases separating them. The CDR3 covers 13 residues.

This clonotype was picked up a small number of times. The gene calls are TRBV7-2 and TRBJ1-1; D gene unclear. Germline lookup yields CDR1 SGHTA and CDR2 FQGNSA. V lost 2 bases and J 10 bases, leaving 2 bases between the germline ends. The CDR3 totals 9 residues. This CDR3 reads CASSLLAFF. The CDR3 region has the DNA TGTGCCAGCAGCTTATTAGCTTTCTTT. The complete variable domain, with remaining parts taken from reference TRBV7-2 and TRBJ1-1, reads GAGVSQSPSNKVTEKGKDVELRCDPISGHTALYWYRQSLGQGLEFLIYFQGNSAPDKSGLPSDRFSAERTGGSVSTLTIQRTQQEDSAVYLCASSLLAFFGQGTRLTVV.

V is TRBV11-2 and J is TRBJ2-7; 12 positions agree with TRBD1. Looked up from germline, CDR1 is SGHAT and CDR2 is FQNNGV. The CDR3 has 15 amino acids. J was trimmed by 2 bases and V by 5 bases; bases with no gene match: 4. The CDR3 DNA reads TGTGCCAGCAGCCTCGGGACAGGGGGCCCCTACGAGCAGTACTTC. Translated: CASSLGTGGPYEQYF.

This rearrangement joins TRBV21-1 to TRBJ1-2. TRBV21-1 is shown as a pseudogene. The CDR3 runs to 13 residues. CDR3 loop: CASSNGHRCGYTF. The CDR3 DNA follows: TGTGCCAGCAGCAATGGCCACCGCTGCGGCTACACCTTC.

This clonotype has a count of ten or more. CDR3 protein: CASSYSPGNTEAFF. CDR3 coding DNA: TGTGCCAGCAGTTACTCCCCCGGGAACACTGAAGCTTTCTTT. The gene calls are TRBV6-2 or TRBV6-3 and TRBJ1-1, with D uncertain. CDR1 and CDR2 (germline): MNHEY, SVGEGT. The CDR3 has 14 residues. The V end was cut by 0 bases, the J end by 1 base, with 6 bases between.

This clonotype was found many times. The genes are TRBV25-1 and TRBJ1-2; 7 bases align to TRBD1. From germline, CDR1 is MGHDK and CDR2 SYGVNS. The CDR3 is made up of 15 amino acids. The V segment lost 5 bases and the J segment 3 bases; nucleotides outside the gene matches: 9. The CDR3 protein is CASSPSNRGDYGYTF. CDR3 nucleotide sequence: TGTGCCAGCAGTCCATCAAACAGGGGCGACTATGGCTACACCTTC.

This clonotype was observed at least ten times. The chain couples TRBV7-9 to TRBJ1-6; possibly TRBD1 for D (6 bases). Trimming left V 1 base short and J 7 bases short, with 11 bases between. Germline CDR1 and CDR2: SEHNR and FQNEAQ (reference sequence). This CDR3 comprises 15 residues. This chain's CDR3 is CASSLEKGGNSPLHF. The CDR3, as DNA: TGTGCCAGCAGCTTAGAGAAGGGGGGCAATTCACCCCTCCACTTT.

This clonotype came up a few times. V is TRBV7-6 and J is TRBJ2-2; 7 bases agree with TRBD2. Germline trimming cut 3 bases from V and 0 bases from J; bases unmatched to any gene: 1. The germline gives CDR1 SGHVS, CDR2 FNYEAQ. This CDR3 comprises 15 residues. CDR3 nucleotides: TGTGCCAGCAGCTTGGGAGGGCCGAACACCGGGGAGCTGTTTTTT. Translated, it gives CASSLGGPNTGELFF.

This clonotype was seen a handful of times. The J gene is TRBJ1-5, the V gene TRBV11-2; D might be TRBD1 (6 bases). This CDR3 has 14 residues. Per germline, CDR1 SGHAT and CDR2 FQNNGV. V lost 5 bases to trimming and J lost 3 bases, with 11 bases between them. The CDR3 sequence: CASSRGGPNQPQHF. The CDR3 DNA is TGTGCCAGCAGCCGGGGGGGCCCCAATCAGCCCCAGCATTTT.